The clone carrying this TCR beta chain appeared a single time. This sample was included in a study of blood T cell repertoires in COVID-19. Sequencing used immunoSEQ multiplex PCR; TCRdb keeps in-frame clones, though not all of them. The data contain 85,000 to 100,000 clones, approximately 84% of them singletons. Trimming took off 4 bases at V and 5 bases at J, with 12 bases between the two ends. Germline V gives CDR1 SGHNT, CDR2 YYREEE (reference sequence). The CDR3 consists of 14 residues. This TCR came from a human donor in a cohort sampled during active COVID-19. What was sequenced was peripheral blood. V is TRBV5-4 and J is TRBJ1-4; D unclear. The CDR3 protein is CASSNPRSNEKLFF. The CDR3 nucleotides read TGTGCCAGCAGCAATCCCAGGTCAAATGAAAAACTGTTTTTT.